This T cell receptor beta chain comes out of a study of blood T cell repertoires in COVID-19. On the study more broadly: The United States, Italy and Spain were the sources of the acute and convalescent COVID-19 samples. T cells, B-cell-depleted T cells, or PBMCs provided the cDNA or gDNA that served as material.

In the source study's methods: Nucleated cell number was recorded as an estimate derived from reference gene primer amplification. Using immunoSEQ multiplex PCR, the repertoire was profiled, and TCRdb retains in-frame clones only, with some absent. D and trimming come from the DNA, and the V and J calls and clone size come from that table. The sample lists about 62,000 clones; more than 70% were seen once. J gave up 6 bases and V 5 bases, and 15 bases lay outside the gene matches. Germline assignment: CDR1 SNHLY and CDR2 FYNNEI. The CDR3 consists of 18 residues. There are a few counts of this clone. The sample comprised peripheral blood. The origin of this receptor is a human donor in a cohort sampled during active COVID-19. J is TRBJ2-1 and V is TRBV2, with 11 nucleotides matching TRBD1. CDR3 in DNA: TGTGCCAGCAGTTCCCGAAGGGTAGGACAGGGGGCGATCAATGAGCAGTTCTTC. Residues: CASSSRRVGQGAINEQFF.